This section outlines one T cell receptor (beta chain) sequence together with its context. Its antigen is still unknown. With 4 bases removed from V and 2 bases from J, the gap between germline ends came to 17 bases. The CDR3 has 15 residues. Germline CDR1 is SQVTM and CDR2 is ANQGSEA. The entry originates in a study of T cell repertoires in cytomegalovirus infection. Background on the study: CMV infection plus the matching HLA type was flagged by public TCR beta signatures. Study-wide points: Based on cumulative public TCR beta family frequency, carriers of CMV plus the relevant HLA were identified. HLA-C-restricted CMV clonotypes gave the most frequent clonotype in two of eight donors.

TCRdb called the reads again in MiXCR, with one record for every CDR3 protein. This sample has around 490,000 distinct CDR3 sequences, with approximately 26% found just once. The chain links TRBV29-1 to TRBJ2-5; a possible D gene is TRBD2 (5 bases). The sequenced sample was PBMCs. This sequence was found in a human donor in good health (CMV status not recorded). Some clones in this sample may be carry-over from other donors' samples. For the CDR3, the DNA is TGCAGCGTTGGGGCTCGGGAATCGGGACAAGAGACCCAGTACTTC. As protein: CSVGARESGQETQYF.